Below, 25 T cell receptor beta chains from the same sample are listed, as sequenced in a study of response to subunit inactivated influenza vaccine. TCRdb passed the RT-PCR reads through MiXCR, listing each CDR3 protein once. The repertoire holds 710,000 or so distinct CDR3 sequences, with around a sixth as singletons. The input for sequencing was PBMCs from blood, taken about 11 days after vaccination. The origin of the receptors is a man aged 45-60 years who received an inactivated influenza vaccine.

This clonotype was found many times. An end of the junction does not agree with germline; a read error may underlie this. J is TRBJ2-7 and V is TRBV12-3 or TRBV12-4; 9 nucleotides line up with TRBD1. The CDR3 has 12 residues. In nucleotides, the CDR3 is TGTGCCAGCAGTTACTCGGACAGGGGAAGGTCCTTC. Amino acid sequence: CASSYSDRGRSF.

As DNA, the CDR3 is TGTGCCAGCAGTGTTTTGACAGCAAACACTGAAGCTTTCTTT. Its protein is CASSVLTANTEAFF. The chain recombines TRBV2 with TRBJ1-1; D possibly corresponds to TRBD1 (5 bases). CDR3 length equals 14 residues. The germline V and J ends were trimmed by 4 bases and 2 bases, with 11 bases remaining between them. Germline CDR1 reads SNHLY; CDR2 reads FYNNEI.

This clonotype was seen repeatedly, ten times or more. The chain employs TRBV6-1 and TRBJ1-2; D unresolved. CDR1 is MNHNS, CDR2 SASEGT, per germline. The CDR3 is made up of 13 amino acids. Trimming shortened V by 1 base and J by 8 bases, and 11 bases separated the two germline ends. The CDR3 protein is CASSEGTGLGYTF. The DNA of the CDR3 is TGTGCCAGCAGTGAAGGGACCGGGTTGGGCTACACCTTC.

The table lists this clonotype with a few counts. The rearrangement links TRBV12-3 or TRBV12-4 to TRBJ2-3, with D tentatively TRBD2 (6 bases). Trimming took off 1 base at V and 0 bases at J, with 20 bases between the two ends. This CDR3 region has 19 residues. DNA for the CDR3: TGTGCCAGCAGTTTAGGTAGCGCGGGGTGGAACAAGAGCACAGATACGCAGTATTTT. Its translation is CASSLGSAGWNKSTDTQYF.

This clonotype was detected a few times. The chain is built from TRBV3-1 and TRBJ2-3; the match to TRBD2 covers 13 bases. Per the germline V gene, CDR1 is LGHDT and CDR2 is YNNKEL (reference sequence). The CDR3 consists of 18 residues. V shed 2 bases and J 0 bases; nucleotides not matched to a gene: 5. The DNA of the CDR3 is TGTGCCAGCAGCCAAAGACTAGCGGGGGGCACTAGCACAGATACGCAGTATTTT. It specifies CASSQRLAGGTSTDTQYF.

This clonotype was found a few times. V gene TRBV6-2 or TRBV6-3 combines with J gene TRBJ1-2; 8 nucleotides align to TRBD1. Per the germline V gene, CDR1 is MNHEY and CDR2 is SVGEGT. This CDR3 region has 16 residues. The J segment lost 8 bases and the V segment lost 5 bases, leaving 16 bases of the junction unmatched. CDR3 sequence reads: CASSKQGTGPTGGYTF. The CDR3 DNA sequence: TGTGCCAGCAGTAAACAAGGGACAGGACCCACGGGAGGCTACACCTTC.

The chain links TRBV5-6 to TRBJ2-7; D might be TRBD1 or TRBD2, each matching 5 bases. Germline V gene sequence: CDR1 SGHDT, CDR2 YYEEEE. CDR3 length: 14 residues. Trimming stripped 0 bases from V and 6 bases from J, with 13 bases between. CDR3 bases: TGTGCCAGCAGCTTGGCCGGCAGGGAGCTCGAGCAGTACTTC. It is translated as CASSLAGRELEQYF.

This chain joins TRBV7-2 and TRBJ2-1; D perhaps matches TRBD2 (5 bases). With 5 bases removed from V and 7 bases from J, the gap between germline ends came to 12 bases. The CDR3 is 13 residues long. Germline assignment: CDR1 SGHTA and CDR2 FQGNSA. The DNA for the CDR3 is TGTGCCAGCAGCAAACTAGGTAGGAATGAGCAGTTCTTC. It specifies CASSKLGRNEQFF.

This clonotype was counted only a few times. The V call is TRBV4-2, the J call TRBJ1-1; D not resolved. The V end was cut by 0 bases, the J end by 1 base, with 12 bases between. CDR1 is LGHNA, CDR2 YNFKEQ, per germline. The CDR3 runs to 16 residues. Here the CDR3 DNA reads TGTGCCAGCAGCCAAGACCCGCCAGGAGGGAACACTGAAGCTTTCTTT. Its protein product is CASSQDPPGGNTEAFF.

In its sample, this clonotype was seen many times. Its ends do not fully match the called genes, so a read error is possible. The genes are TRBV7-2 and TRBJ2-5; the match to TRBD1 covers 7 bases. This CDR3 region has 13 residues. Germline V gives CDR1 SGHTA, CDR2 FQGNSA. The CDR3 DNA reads TGTGCCAGCAGTTTAGTCAGGGGGGAGACCCAGTACTTC. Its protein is CASSLVRGETQYF.

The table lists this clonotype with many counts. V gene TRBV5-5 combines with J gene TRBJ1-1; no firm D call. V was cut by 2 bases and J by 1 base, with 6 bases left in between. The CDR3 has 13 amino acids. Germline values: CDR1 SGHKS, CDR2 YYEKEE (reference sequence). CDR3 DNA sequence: TGTGCCAGCAGCTTAGGGTCGAACACTGAAGCTTTCTTT. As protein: CASSLGSNTEAFF.

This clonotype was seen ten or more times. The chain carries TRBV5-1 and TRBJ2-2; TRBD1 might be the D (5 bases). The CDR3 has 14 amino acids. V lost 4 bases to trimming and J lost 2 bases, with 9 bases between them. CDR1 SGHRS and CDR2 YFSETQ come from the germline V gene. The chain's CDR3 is CASSRGSNTGELFF. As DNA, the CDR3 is TGCGCCAGCAGCAGGGGCAGCAACACCGGGGAGCTGTTTTTT.

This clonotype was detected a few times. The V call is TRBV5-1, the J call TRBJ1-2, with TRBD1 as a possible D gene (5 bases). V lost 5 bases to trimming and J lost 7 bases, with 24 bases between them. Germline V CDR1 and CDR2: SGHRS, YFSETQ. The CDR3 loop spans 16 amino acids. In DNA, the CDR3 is TGCGCCAGCAGTGGTGGGCAGGGCAGGATGAGCGCTGGCTACACCTTC. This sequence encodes CASSGGQGRMSAGYTF.

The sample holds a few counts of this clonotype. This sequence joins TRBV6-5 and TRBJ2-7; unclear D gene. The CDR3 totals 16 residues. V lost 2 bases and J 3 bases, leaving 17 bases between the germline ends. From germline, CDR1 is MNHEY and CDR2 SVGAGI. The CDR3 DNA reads TGTGCCAGCAGTTACAAGTTCCTGACGGGTGTCTACGAGCAGTACTTC. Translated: CASSYKFLTGVYEQYF.

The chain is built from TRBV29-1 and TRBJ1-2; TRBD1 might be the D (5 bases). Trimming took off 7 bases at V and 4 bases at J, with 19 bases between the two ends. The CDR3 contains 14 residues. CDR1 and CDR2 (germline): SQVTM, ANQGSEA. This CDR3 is CSATEGQYPYGYTF. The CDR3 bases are TGCAGCGCCACCGAGGGGCAGTACCCCTATGGCTACACCTTC.

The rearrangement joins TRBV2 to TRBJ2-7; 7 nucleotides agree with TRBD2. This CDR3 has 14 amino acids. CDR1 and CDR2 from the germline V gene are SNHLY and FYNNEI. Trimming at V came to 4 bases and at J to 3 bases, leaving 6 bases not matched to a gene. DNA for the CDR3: TGTGCCAGCAGTGTCAAAGGGACTAACTACGAGCAGTACTTC. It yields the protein CASSVKGTNYEQYF. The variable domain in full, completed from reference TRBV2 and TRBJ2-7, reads EPEVTQTPSHQVTQMGQEVILRCVPISNHLYFYWYRQILGQKVEFLVSFYNNEISEKSEIFDDQFSVERPDGSNFTLKIRSTKLEDSAMYFCASSVKGTNYEQYFGPGTRLTVT.

CDR3: CAISGSRDREVSMEQYF. CDR3 sequence (DNA): TGTGCCATCAGTGGATCCCGGGACAGGGAAGTAAGCATGGAGCAGTACTTC. The chain carries TRBV10-3 and TRBJ2-7; 9 bases are a match to TRBD1. Trimming cost V 4 bases and J 7 bases; bases outside gene matches: 17. Germline CDR1 is ENHRY and CDR2 is SYGVKD. This CDR3 has 17 amino acids.

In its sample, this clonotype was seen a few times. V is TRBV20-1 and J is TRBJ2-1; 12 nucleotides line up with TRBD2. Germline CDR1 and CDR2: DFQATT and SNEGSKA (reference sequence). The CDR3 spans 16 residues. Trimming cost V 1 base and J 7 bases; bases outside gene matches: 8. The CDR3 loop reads CSARVGLAGKENEQFF. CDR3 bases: TGCAGTGCTAGAGTTGGACTAGCGGGAAAAGAGAATGAGCAGTTCTTC.

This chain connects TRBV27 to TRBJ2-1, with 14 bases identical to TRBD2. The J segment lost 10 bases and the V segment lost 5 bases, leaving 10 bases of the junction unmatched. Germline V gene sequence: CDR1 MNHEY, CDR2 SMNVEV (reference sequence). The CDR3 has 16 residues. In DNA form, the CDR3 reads TGTGCCAGCAGTACGCGACTAGCGGGAGGGCCGGAGGAGCAGTTCTTC. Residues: CASSTRLAGGPEEQFF.

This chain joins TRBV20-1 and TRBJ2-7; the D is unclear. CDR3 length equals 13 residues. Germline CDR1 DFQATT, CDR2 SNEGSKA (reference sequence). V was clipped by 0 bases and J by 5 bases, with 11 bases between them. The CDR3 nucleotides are TGCAGTGCTAGAGACCAGGTGCTGCACGAGCAGTACTTC. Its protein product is CSARDQVLHEQYF.

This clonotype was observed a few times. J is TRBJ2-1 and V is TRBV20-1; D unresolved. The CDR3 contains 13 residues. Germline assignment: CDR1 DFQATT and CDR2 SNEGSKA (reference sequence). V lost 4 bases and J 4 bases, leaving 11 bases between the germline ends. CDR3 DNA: TGCAGTGCTACCCCTACTACATACAATGAGCAGTTCTTC. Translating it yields CSATPTTYNEQFF.

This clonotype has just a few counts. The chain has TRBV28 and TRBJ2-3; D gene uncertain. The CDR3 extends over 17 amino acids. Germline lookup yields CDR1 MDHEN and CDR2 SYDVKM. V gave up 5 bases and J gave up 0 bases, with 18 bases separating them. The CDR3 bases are TGTGCCAGCAGTCCACCACTTCGGGCCACTAGCACAGATACGCAGTATTTT. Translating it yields CASSPPLRATSTDTQYF.

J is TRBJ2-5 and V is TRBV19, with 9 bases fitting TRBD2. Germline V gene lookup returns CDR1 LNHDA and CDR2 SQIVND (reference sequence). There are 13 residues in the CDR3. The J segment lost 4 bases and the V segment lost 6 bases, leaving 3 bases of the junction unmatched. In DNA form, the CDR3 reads TGTGCCAGTAGAGATAGCGGGAGAGAGACCCAGTACTTC. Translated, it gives CASRDSGRETQYF. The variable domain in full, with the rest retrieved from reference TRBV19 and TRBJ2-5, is DGGITQSPKYLFRKEGQNVTLSCEQNLNHDAMYWYRQDPGQGLRLIYYSQIVNDFQKGDIAEGYSVSREKKESFPLTVTSAQKNPTAFYLCASRDSGRETQYFGPGTRLLVL.

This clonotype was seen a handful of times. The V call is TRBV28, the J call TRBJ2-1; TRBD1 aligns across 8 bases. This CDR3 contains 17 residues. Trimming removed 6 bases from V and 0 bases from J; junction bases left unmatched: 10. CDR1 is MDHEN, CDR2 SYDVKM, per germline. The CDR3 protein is CASSPTGGQSSYNEQFF. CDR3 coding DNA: TGTGCCAGCAGCCCTACAGGGGGTCAAAGCTCCTACAATGAGCAGTTCTTC.

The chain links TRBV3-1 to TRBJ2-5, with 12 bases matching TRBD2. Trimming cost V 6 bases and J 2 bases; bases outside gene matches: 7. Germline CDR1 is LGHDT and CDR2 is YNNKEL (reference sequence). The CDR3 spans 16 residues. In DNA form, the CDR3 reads TGTGCCAGCAGTGAGACTAGCGGGGGACCACAAGAGACCCAGTACTTC. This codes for CASSETSGGPQETQYF.